These 30 T cell receptor beta chains came from one sample sequenced in a study of T-cell memory formation after mild COVID-19. TCRdb analysed the 5' RACE reads with MiXCR anew, one entry per CDR3 protein. The sample has almost 550,000 distinct CDR3 sequences, about 20% seen once. The specimen was PBMCs or a T cell subset sorted from them (not recorded which). These receptors came from an adult woman who had mild COVID-19 (a few samples of this study predate the infection). Cell type and time point are not known.

Many counts were recorded for this clonotype. This chain joins TRBV10-3 and TRBJ2-3, with 7 bases lining up with TRBD2. V dropped 10 bases and J dropped 4; count of bases not matched to a gene: 11. The germline V gene encodes CDR1 ENHRY and CDR2 SYGVKD. The CDR3 length is 14 residues. The CDR3 DNA is TGTGCCAGCTACGCCGGGAGGCAGGCAGATACGCAGTATTTT. As protein: CASYAGRQADTQYF.

The chain links TRBV7-2 to TRBJ2-3, with D perhaps matching TRBD1 (6 bases). Trimming shortened V by 1 base and J by 6 bases, and 8 bases separated the two germline ends. The CDR3 is 13 amino acids. Germline CDR1 is SGHTA and CDR2 is FQGNSA. Here the CDR3 reads CASSLEGEDTQYF. The DNA of the CDR3 is TGTGCCAGCAGCTTAGAGGGGGAGGATACGCAGTATTTT.

The chain couples TRBV27 to TRBJ2-1; 14 bases map to TRBD2. From germline, CDR1 is MNHEY and CDR2 SMNVEV (reference sequence). The CDR3 runs to 19 residues. The junction had 8 bases not matched to a gene; V was cut back by 4 bases and J by 0 bases. In DNA form, the CDR3 reads TGTGCCAGCAGTTCCCCACCGGGACTAGCGGGGGTCTCCTACAATGAGCAGTTCTTC. Translating it yields CASSSPPGLAGVSYNEQFF.

This chain connects TRBV20-1 to TRBJ2-1; 13 bases agree with TRBD2. V shed 5 bases, J shed 0 bases, and the junction held 1 base outside the gene matches. Germline V gene sequence: CDR1 DFQATT, CDR2 SNEGSKA (reference sequence). The CDR3 is 15 amino acids. In nucleotides, the CDR3 is TGCAGTGCTGGGACTAGCGGGGTCTCCTACAATGAGCAGTTCTTC. Amino acids: CSAGTSGVSYNEQFF.

This clonotype was observed a handful of times. J is TRBJ2-3 and V is TRBV12-3 or TRBV12-4; 9 nucleotides line up with TRBD2. The length of the CDR3 is 20 residues. V shed 0 bases and J 0 bases; nucleotides not matched to a gene: 13. This CDR3 is CASSLALGRGGGPSTDTQYF. The CDR3 nucleotides are TGTGCCAGCAGTTTAGCGCTTGGCCGCGGGGGGGGCCCCAGCACAGATACGCAGTATTTT.

This chain's CDR3 is CASSAVLAGGNNEQFF. The CDR3, as DNA: TGTGCCAGCAGCGCCGTTCTAGCGGGAGGAAACAATGAGCAGTTCTTC. The rearrangement uses TRBV7-8 and TRBJ2-1; TRBD2 matches at 11 bases. Germline trimming cut 5 bases from V and 5 bases from J; bases unmatched to any gene: 8. Germline V gene lookup returns CDR1 SGHVS and CDR2 FQNEAQ. CDR3 length equals 16 residues. The full variable domain, with the rest looked up from reference TRBV7-8 and TRBJ2-1, is GAGVSQSPRYKVAKRGQDVALRCDPISGHVSLFWYQQALGQGPEFLTYFQNEAQLDKSGLPSDRFFAERPEGSVSTLKIQRTQQEDSAVYLCASSAVLAGGNNEQFFGPGTRLTVL.

This sequence joins TRBV30 and TRBJ2-6; D not resolved. This CDR3 is built from 14 residues. Germline V gene sequence: CDR1 GTSNPN, CDR2 SVGIG (reference sequence). The V and J ends lost 2 bases and 0 bases respectively, with 5 bases between them. CDR3 sequence: CAWSRFSGANVLTF. Here the CDR3 DNA reads TGTGCCTGGAGTAGGTTCTCTGGGGCCAACGTCCTGACTTTC. The full variable domain, in which reference TRBV30 and TRBJ2-6 provide the parts outside the CDR3, is SQTIHQWPATLVQPVGSPLSLECTVEGTSNPNLYWYRQAAGRGLQLLFYSVGIGQISSEVPQNLSASRPQDRQFILSSKKLLLSDSGFYLCAWSRFSGANVLTFGAGSRLTVL.

This clonotype was detected a few times. V is TRBV11-2 and J is TRBJ2-5, with no clear D. Trimming removed 5 bases at V and 1 base at J, with 8 bases between. This CDR3 has 13 amino acids. The germline gives CDR1 SGHAT, CDR2 FQNNGV. The CDR3 nucleotides are TGTGCCAGCAGCCCGAGTGCCCAAGAGACCCAGTACTTC. It translates to CASSPSAQETQYF.

This clonotype was found a few times. The CDR3 region has the DNA TGTGCCAGCAGTCCAGGGTGGGCTAATGAAAAACTGTTTTTT. Its translation is CASSPGWANEKLFF. The V and J genes are TRBV2 and TRBJ1-4; the D gene is possibly TRBD1 (5 bases). The CDR3 loop spans 14 amino acids. Trimming took off 5 bases at V and 3 bases at J, with 10 bases between the two ends. Germline values: CDR1 SNHLY, CDR2 FYNNEI.

This clonotype was picked up a small number of times. This chain uses TRBV24-1 with TRBJ1-1; D is perhaps TRBD1 (5 bases). CDR1 and CDR2 from the germline V gene are KGHDR and SFDVKD. The ends were cut back, 0 bases at V and 11 bases at J, with 15 bases in the middle. CDR3 length: 14 residues. The DNA of the CDR3 is TGTGCCACCAGTGATTTGCAGCGTCAGGGTGGGGCTTTCTTT. Translated: CATSDLQRQGGAFF.

This chain joins TRBV7-2 and TRBJ2-5; D call uncertain. Germline V CDR1 and CDR2: SGHTA, FQGNSA. The CDR3 extends over 12 amino acids. The V and J ends lost 6 bases and 7 bases respectively, with 12 bases between them. CDR3 protein: CASSIEGRTQYF. CDR3 DNA: TGTGCCAGCAGTATCGAAGGACGGACCCAGTACTTC.

V gene TRBV6-1 combines with J gene TRBJ2-1; the match to TRBD2 covers 14 bases. This CDR3 has 18 residues. Germline values: CDR1 MNHNS, CDR2 SASEGT. Trimming removed 7 bases from V and 0 bases from J; junction bases left unmatched: 8. CDR3 loop: CASTGTSGGLLSYNEQFF. The CDR3 coding sequence is TGTGCCAGCACCGGGACTAGCGGGGGCCTACTCTCCTACAATGAGCAGTTCTTC.

This clonotype was observed at least ten times. In DNA, the CDR3 is TGCAGCGTTTTTCGGACAGGAGACACGAACACCGGGGAGCTGTTTTTT. Its protein is CSVFRTGDTNTGELFF. The chain uses TRBV29-1 and TRBJ2-2, with 7 bases that match TRBD1. In germline, CDR1 is SQVTM, CDR2 ANQGSEA. V lost 5 bases to trimming and J lost 0 bases; unmatched junction nucleotides: 9. The CDR3 has 16 amino acids.

The table lists this clonotype with a few counts. The rearrangement joins TRBV12-3 or TRBV12-4 to TRBJ2-7; D possibly matches TRBD1 or TRBD2 (5 bases each). CDR3 length: 14 amino acids. Trimming shortened V by 3 bases and J by 4 bases, and 13 bases separated the two germline ends. The CDR3 region has the DNA TGTGCCAGCAGTTTTCAGGGACCCTCATACGAGCAGTACTTC. Protein: CASSFQGPSYEQYF.

This clonotype was observed a handful of times. The chain combines TRBV9 with TRBJ2-7, with TRBD2 identical over 7 bases. This CDR3 is built from 14 residues. CDR1 and CDR2 (germline): SGDLS, YYNGEE. V shed 0 bases, J shed 3 bases, and the junction held 3 bases outside the gene matches. The CDR3, as DNA: TGTGCCAGCAGCGTAGGAGCGGGAAACTACGAGCAGTACTTC. Translating gives CASSVGAGNYEQYF.

A few counts support this clonotype. CDR3 bases: TGTGCCAGCAGCTTTTCACAGAACACTGAAGCTTTCTTT. Residues: CASSFSQNTEAFF. The rearrangement joins TRBV7-3 to TRBJ1-1, with no clear D. The CDR3 sequence is 13 residues long. Germline V CDR1 and CDR2: SGHTA, FQGTGA. Trimming cost V 3 bases and J 1 base, with 6 bases left between them.

Many counts were recorded for this clonotype. CDR3: CASSSGLNTEAFF. CDR3 sequence (DNA): TGTGCCAGTAGTTCAGGGTTGAACACTGAAGCTTTCTTT. The V and J genes are TRBV19 and TRBJ1-1; D perhaps matches TRBD1 (5 bases). CDR3 length: 13 residues. CDR1 is LNHDA, CDR2 SQIVND, per germline (reference sequence). V lost 5 bases, J lost 0 bases, and 7 bases lay in between.

This clonotype was counted a few times. The chain recombines TRBV6-5 with TRBJ1-4; D not certain. V was cut by 5 bases and J by 4 bases, with 11 bases left in between. The germline V gene has CDR1 MNHEY and CDR2 SVGAGI. The CDR3 has 14 amino acids. This CDR3 reads CASSPGRINEKLFF. The CDR3 region has the DNA TGTGCCAGCAGTCCTGGACGGATTAATGAAAAACTGTTTTTT.

V gene TRBV12-3 or TRBV12-4 combines with J gene TRBJ2-7; D unclear. V was pared by 7 bases and J by 6 bases, with 10 bases between. The CDR3 loop spans 11 amino acids. The CDR3 spells CASTMGGEQYF. CDR3 bases: TGTGCCAGCACTATGGGCGGCGAGCAGTACTTC.

There are a few counts of this clonotype. The genes are TRBV5-1 and TRBJ2-5; maybe TRBD1 (6 bases). Trimming removed 1 base at V and 2 bases at J, with 15 bases between. There are 16 residues in the CDR3. Germline CDR1 reads SGHRS; CDR2 reads YFSETQ. The CDR3 sequence is CASSLKGERGQETQYF. CDR3 DNA: TGCGCCAGCAGCTTGAAGGGGGAACGCGGACAAGAGACCCAGTACTTC.

This clonotype was observed a few times. The rearrangement uses TRBV9 and TRBJ1-2; D is undetermined. In germline, CDR1 is SGDLS, CDR2 YYNGEE. The CDR3 loop spans 17 amino acids. Trimming took off 4 bases at V and 1 base at J, with 20 bases between the two ends. This CDR3 reads CASSRAMGGNRNYGYTF. The CDR3 DNA reads TGTGCCAGCAGCCGGGCTATGGGAGGGAACCGTAACTATGGCTACACCTTC. The full variable domain, its missing parts supplied by reference TRBV9 and TRBJ1-2, is DSGVTQTPKHLITATGQRVTLRCSPRSGDLSVYWYQQSLDQGLQFLIQYYNGEERAKGNILERFSAQQFPDLHSELNLSSLELGDSALYFCASSRAMGGNRNYGYTFGSGTRLTVV.

This clonotype was counted only a few times. This rearrangement joins TRBV15 to TRBJ2-2; unclear D gene. Germline CDR1 and CDR2: LNHNV and YYDKDF (reference sequence). V was clipped by 5 bases and J by 0 bases, with 4 bases between them. This CDR3 is 13 amino acids long. CDR3 nucleotides: TGTGCCACCAGCCGCTCGAACACCGGGGAGCTGTTTTTT. It yields the protein CATSRSNTGELFF.

This clonotype was observed at least ten times. J is TRBJ2-7 and V is TRBV27; perhaps TRBD2 as D (5 bases). This CDR3 comprises 13 residues. The V end lost 5 bases, the J end lost 0 bases, and 8 bases lay between the germline ends. Germline values: CDR1 MNHEY, CDR2 SMNVEV (reference sequence). CDR3 region: CASSEGLSYEQYF. CDR3 nucleotides: TGTGCCAGCAGTGAGGGTCTCTCCTACGAGCAGTACTTC.

The genes are TRBV20-1 and TRBJ2-7; 8 bases are shared with TRBD1. This CDR3 spans 13 amino acids. The V gene end was trimmed by 7 bases and the J gene end by 5 bases; junction bases not matched to a gene: 10. Germline V CDR1 and CDR2: DFQATT, SNEGSKA (reference sequence). CDR3 in DNA: TGCAGTGTTCAGGACAGGGTCGGGGACGAGCAGTACTTC. The encoded protein is CSVQDRVGDEQYF.

This clonotype was recorded many times. The chain recombines TRBV7-2 with TRBJ1-2; D is possibly TRBD1 (5 bases). CDR1 and CDR2 (germline): SGHTA, FQGNSA. This CDR3 contains 17 residues. V was trimmed by 7 bases and J by 4 bases, leaving 25 bases between them. The CDR3 loop is CASTLSVYGARGYGYTF. The CDR3 region has the DNA TGTGCCAGCACCCTTTCGGTTTATGGGGCGCGTGGCTATGGCTACACCTTC.

The J gene is TRBJ2-2, the V gene TRBV4-1; 12 bases line up with TRBD1. CDR1 MGHRA and CDR2 YSYEKL come from the germline V gene. The V gene end was trimmed by 5 bases and the J gene end by 8 bases; junction bases not matched to a gene: 6. The CDR3 length is 15 residues. Written as DNA, the CDR3 is TGCGCCAGCAGCGCCCGGGACAGGGGGCGAGGGGAGCTGTTTTTT. Its protein is CASSARDRGRGELFF.

The chain couples TRBV5-1 to TRBJ1-5; D might be TRBD1 (6 bases). The ends were cut back, 2 bases at V and 6 bases at J, with 12 bases in the middle. The germline gives CDR1 SGHRS, CDR2 YFSETQ. This CDR3 has 14 residues. Written as DNA, the CDR3 is TGCGCCAGCAGCTTTACAGGGTTTGCTCAGCCCCAGCATTTT. Its protein is CASSFTGFAQPQHF.

The genes are TRBV27 and TRBJ2-7; D unresolved. This CDR3 region has 15 residues. V was clipped by 7 bases and J by 3 bases, with 19 bases between them. CDR1 is MNHEY, CDR2 SMNVEV, per germline (reference sequence). CDR3 residues: CASIPTIPGNYEQYF. Written as DNA, the CDR3 is TGTGCCAGCATCCCCACAATACCGGGCAACTACGAGCAGTACTTC.

In its sample, this clonotype was seen a few times. The chain employs TRBV11-3 and TRBJ2-3; 15 bases agree with TRBD2. The CDR3 runs 17 residues. Losses at the gene ends were 5 bases for V and 2 bases for J; bases not matched to a gene: 5. Germline assignment: CDR1 SGHNT and CDR2 YENEEA. The CDR3 loop is CASSRGLAGGITDTQYF. The CDR3 DNA reads as TGTGCCAGCAGCCGCGGACTAGCGGGAGGGATCACAGATACGCAGTATTTT.

This clonotype was counted only a few times. The rearrangement links TRBV7-2 to TRBJ2-3, with TRBD2 identical over 8 bases. J was trimmed by 5 bases and V by 5 bases; bases with no gene match: 0. The germline V gene has CDR1 SGHTA and CDR2 FQGNSA. The CDR3 is 12 amino acids. CDR3 bases: TGTGCCAGCAGCCGGGAGGGAGATACGCAGTATTTT. Its translation: CASSREGDTQYF.